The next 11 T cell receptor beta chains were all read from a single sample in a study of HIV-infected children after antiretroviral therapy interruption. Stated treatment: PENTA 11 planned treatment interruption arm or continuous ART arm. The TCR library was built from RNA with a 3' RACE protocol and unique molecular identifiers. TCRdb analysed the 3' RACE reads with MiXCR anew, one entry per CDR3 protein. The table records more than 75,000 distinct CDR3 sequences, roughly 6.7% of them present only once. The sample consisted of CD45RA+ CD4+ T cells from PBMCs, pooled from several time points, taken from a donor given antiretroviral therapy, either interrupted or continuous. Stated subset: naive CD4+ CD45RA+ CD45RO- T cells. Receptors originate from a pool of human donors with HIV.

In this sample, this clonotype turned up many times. The DNA of the CDR3 is TGCAGTGCCCTAGCGGGGGGGCGGGTTGAGCAGTTCTTC. As protein: CSALAGGRVEQFF. The V gene is TRBV20-1, the J gene TRBJ2-1; 12 bases agree with TRBD2. Germline CDR1 is DFQATT and CDR2 is SNEGSKA (reference sequence). With 6 bases clipped from V and 9 bases from J, the junction kept 6 bases outside the gene matches. The CDR3 loop spans 13 amino acids.

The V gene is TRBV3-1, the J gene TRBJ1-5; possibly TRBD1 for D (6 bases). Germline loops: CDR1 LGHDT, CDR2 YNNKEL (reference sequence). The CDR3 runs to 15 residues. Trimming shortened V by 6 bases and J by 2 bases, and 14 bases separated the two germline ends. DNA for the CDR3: TGTGCCAGCAGTCGTACAGGGTTGGGCAATCAGCCCCAGCATTTT. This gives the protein CASSRTGLGNQPQHF.

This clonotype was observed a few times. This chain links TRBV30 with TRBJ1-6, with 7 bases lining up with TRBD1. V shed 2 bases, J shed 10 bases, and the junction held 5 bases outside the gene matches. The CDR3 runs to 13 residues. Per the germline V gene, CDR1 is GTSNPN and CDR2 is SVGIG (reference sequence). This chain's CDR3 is CAWSNRGNSPLHF. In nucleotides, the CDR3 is TGTGCCTGGAGTAACAGGGGTAACTCACCCCTCCACTTT.

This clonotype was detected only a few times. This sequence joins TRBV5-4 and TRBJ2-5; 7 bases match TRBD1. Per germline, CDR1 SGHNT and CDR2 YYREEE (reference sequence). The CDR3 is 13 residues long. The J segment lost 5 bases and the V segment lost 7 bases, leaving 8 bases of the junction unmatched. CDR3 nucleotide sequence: TGTGCCAGCGGTCAACAGGGGAGTGAGACCCAGTACTTC. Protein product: CASGQQGSETQYF.

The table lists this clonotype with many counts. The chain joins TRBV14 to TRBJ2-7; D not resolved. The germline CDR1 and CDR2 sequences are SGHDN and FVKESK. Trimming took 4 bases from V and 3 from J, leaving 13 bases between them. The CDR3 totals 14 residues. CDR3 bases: TGTGCCAGCAGCCTGAGCCCGGCAGTCTACGAGCAGTACTTC. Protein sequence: CASSLSPAVYEQYF.

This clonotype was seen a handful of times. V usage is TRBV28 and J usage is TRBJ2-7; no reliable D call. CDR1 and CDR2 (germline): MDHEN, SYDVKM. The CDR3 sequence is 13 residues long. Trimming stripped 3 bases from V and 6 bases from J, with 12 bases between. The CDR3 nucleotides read TGTGCCAGCAGTTTGCAGGCGATCGGCGAGCAGTACTTC. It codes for CASSLQAIGEQYF.

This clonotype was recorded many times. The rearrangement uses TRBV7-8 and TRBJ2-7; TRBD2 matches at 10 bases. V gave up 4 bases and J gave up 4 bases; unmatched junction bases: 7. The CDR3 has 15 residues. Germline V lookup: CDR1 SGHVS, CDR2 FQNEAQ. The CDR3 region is CASSSSGTSVYEQYF. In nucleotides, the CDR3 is TGTGCCAGCAGCTCCTCCGGGACTAGCGTTTACGAGCAGTACTTC.

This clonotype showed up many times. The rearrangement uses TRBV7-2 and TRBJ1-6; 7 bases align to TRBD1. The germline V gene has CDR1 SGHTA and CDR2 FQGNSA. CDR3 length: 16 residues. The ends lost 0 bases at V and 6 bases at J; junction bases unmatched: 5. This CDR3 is CASSLALYRGNSPLHF. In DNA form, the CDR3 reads TGTGCCAGCAGCTTAGCCCTCTACAGGGGTAATTCACCCCTCCACTTT.

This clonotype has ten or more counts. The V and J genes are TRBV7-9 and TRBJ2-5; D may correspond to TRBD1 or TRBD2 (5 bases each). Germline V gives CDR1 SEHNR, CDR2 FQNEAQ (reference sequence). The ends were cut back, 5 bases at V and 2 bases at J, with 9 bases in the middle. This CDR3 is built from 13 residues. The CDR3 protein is CASSRDAQETQYF. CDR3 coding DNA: TGTGCCAGCAGCCGGGACGCTCAAGAGACCCAGTACTTC. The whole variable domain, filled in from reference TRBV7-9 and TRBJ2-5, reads DTGVSQNPRHKITKRGQNVTFRCDPISEHNRLYWYRQTLGQGPEFLTYFQNEAQLEKSRLLSDRFSAERPKGSFSTLEIQRTEQGDSAMYLCASSRDAQETQYFGPGTRLLVL.

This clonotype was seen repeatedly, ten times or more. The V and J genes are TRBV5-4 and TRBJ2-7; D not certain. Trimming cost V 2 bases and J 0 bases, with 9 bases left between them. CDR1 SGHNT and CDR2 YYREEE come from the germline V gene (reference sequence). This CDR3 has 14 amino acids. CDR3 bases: TGTGCCAGCAGCTTACGAGTGGACTCCTACGAGCAGTACTTC. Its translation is CASSLRVDSYEQYF.

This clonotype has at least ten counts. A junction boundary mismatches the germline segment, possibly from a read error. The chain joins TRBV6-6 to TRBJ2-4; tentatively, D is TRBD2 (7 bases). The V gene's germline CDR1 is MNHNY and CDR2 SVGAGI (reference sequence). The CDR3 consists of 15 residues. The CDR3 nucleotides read TGTGCCAGCGGTGAATGGGGGGGCGCCCAAAACACCTTGTACTTT. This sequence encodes CASGEWGGAQNTLYF.